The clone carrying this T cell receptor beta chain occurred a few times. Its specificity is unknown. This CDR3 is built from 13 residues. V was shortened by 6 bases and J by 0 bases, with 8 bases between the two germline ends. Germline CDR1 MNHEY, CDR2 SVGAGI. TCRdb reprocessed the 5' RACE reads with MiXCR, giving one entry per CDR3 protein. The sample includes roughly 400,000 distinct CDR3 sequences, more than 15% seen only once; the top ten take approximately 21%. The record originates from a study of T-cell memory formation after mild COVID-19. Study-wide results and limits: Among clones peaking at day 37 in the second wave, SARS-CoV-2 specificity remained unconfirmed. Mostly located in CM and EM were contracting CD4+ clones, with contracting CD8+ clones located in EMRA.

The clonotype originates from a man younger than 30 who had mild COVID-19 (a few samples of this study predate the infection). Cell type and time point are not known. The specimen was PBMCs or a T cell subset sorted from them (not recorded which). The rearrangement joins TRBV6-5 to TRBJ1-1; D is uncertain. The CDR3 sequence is CASRFVMNTEAFF. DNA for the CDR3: TGTGCCAGCAGGTTCGTCATGAACACTGAAGCTTTCTTT.